The 32 T cell receptor beta chains reported below all come from one sample, sequenced in a study of T cell changes during pregnancy in multiple sclerosis. Only in-frame clones appear in the TCRdb table, and some are missing; sequencing was by immunoSEQ multiplex PCR. This table has around 62,000 clones, 90% appearing once. Sequenced material: peripheral blood, taken in the second trimester of pregnancy. These receptors were obtained from a female donor in good health, enrolled as a control in a pregnancy study.

This clone was recorded a few times. The V and J genes are TRBV28 and TRBJ2-2, with D uncertain. Trimming left V 3 bases short and J 4 bases short, with 6 bases between. CDR3 size: 13 residues. Germline values: CDR1 MDHEN, CDR2 SYDVKM. The CDR3 region has the DNA TGTGCCAGCAGTTTTTATCCCACCGGGGAGCTGTTTTTT. Translating it yields CASSFYPTGELFF.

The chain has TRBV7-2 and TRBJ2-2, with TRBD1 identical over 7 bases. Unmatched junction bases numbered 8, after V lost 3 bases and J lost 4 bases. Germline V CDR1 and CDR2: SGHTA, FQGNSA. The CDR3 sequence is 16 residues long. As DNA, the CDR3 is TGTGCCAGCAGCTTTTACAGGGGTTTGCGCACCGGGGAGCTGTTTTTT. Translated, it gives CASSFYRGLRTGELFF.

CDR3 protein: CASSRGQGNTIYF. DNA for the CDR3: TGTGCCAGTAGCAGAGGACAGGGAAACACCATATATTTT. The V and J genes are TRBV19 and TRBJ1-3; the D gene is possibly TRBD1 (6 bases). The CDR3 totals 13 residues. Looked up from germline, CDR1 is LNHDA and CDR2 is SQIVND (reference sequence). V shed 6 bases and J shed 4 bases, with 10 bases lying between them.

The rearrangement joins TRBV12-5 to TRBJ2-3, with D perhaps matching TRBD2 (6 bases). Trimming removed 1 base from V and 3 bases from J, with 14 bases in between. Germline-derived CDR1 and CDR2 are LGHNT and FRNRAP. The CDR3 runs to 16 residues. The CDR3 DNA reads as TGTGCTAGTGGTTTGGGGACCGGGACTTATACAGATACGCAGTATTTT. Its protein product is CASGLGTGTYTDTQYF.

The chain combines TRBV15 with TRBJ2-3; 9 nucleotides line up with TRBD2. Germline V CDR1 and CDR2: LNHNV, YYDKDF (reference sequence). The CDR3 is 18 residues long. V was pared by 0 bases and J by 5 bases, with 12 bases of the junction left unmatched. CDR3 nucleotide sequence: TGTGCCACCAGCAGAGATTGGACTGCGGGAGGGCCTATAGATACGCAGTATTTT. It specifies CATSRDWTAGGPIDTQYF.

The chain uses TRBV4-1 and TRBJ2-2, with 7 bases fitting TRBD2. The CDR3 totals 15 residues. Trimming took 0 bases from V and 6 from J; bases not matched to a gene: 4. CDR1 and CDR2 from the germline V gene are MGHRA and YSYEKL. CDR3 residues: CASSQDAAGAGELFF. CDR3 bases: TGCGCCAGCAGCCAAGATGCGGCGGGGGCCGGGGAGCTGTTTTTT.

The rearrangement joins TRBV10-3 to TRBJ2-5; 9 bases agree with TRBD2. CDR3 length equals 14 residues. The V gene's germline CDR1 is ENHRY and CDR2 SYGVKD. The V and J ends lost 6 bases and 2 bases, in that order; junction bases with no gene match: 4. As DNA, the CDR3 is TGTGCCATCAGCGGGACTAGCACGCAAGAGACCCAGTACTTC. Translating it yields CAISGTSTQETQYF.

The CDR3 region has the DNA TGTGCCAGCAGCGGCCGGACAGGGGATAATGAGCAGTTCTTC. As protein: CASSGRTGDNEQFF. The chain joins TRBV9 to TRBJ2-1, with TRBD1 matching 9 bases. Germline V gene sequence: CDR1 SGDLS, CDR2 YYNGEE. J was trimmed by 7 bases and V by 3 bases; bases with no gene match: 5. This CDR3 spans 14 amino acids.

The chain combines TRBV27 with TRBJ2-4; D perhaps matches TRBD1 (5 bases). V was pared by 0 bases and J by 1 base, with 13 bases between. The CDR3 runs 17 residues. The germline V gene encodes CDR1 MNHEY and CDR2 SMNVEV (reference sequence). In nucleotides, the CDR3 is TGTGCCAGCAGTTTATCAGAAGGGGATTTGGCCAAAAACATTCAGTACTTC. This encodes CASSLSEGDLAKNIQYF.

The gene calls are TRBV10-3 and TRBJ2-2; 10 bases are shared with TRBD2. This CDR3 spans 16 amino acids. The V gene end was trimmed by 7 bases and the J gene end by 6 bases; junction bases not matched to a gene: 11. Germline V lookup: CDR1 ENHRY, CDR2 SYGVKD. CDR3 amino acids: CAITSKSGGAPGELFF. The CDR3 DNA reads as TGTGCCATCACGTCGAAGAGCGGGGGGGCCCCCGGGGAGCTGTTTTTT.

The rearrangement links TRBV11-3 to TRBJ2-7, with a possible D match to TRBD1 (6 bases). V lost 2 bases and J lost 0, with 11 bases in between. This CDR3 comprises 15 residues. Germline V gene sequence: CDR1 SGHNT, CDR2 YENEEA. In DNA, the CDR3 is TGTGCCAGCAGCTTATCCGGACAGAACTCCTACGAGCAGTACTTC. It yields the protein CASSLSGQNSYEQYF.

The gene calls are TRBV7-6 and TRBJ1-1, with 7 positions matching TRBD1. CDR3 length equals 13 residues. The ends lost 4 bases at V and 6 bases at J; junction bases unmatched: 5. The V gene's germline CDR1 is SGHVS and CDR2 FNYEAQ. CDR3 DNA: TGTGCCAGCAGCTCGACAGGGTACGCTGAAGCTTTCTTT. It codes for CASSSTGYAEAFF.

The chain recombines TRBV15 with TRBJ1-2; D gene uncertain. Per the germline V gene, CDR1 is LNHNV and CDR2 is YYDKDF (reference sequence). V lost 3 bases to trimming and J lost 8 bases, with 10 bases between them. This CDR3 contains 12 residues. For the CDR3, the DNA is TGTGCCACCAGCAGTTGGGAGAGCGGCTACACCTTC. Protein product: CATSSWESGYTF.

DNA for the CDR3: TGTGCCAGCAGCTCGGGACAAATCAGCTATGGCTACACCTTC. It specifies CASSSGQISYGYTF. This chain links TRBV7-3 with TRBJ1-2; D might be TRBD1 (6 bases). Trimming shortened V by 4 bases and J by 4 bases, and 13 bases separated the two germline ends. The CDR3 runs to 14 residues. CDR1 and CDR2 (germline): SGHTA, FQGTGA.

Written as DNA, the CDR3 is TGTGCCAGCAGTATACAGGACAATGAGCAGTTCTTC. Translated, it gives CASSIQDNEQFF. The chain links TRBV6-1 to TRBJ2-1; D may be TRBD1 (5 bases). The CDR3 runs 12 residues. Germline CDR1 and CDR2: MNHNS and SASEGT. V gave up 5 bases and J gave up 5 bases, with 7 bases separating them.

The rearrangement joins TRBV9 to TRBJ2-4; no reliable D call. Trimming left V 0 bases short and J 1 base short, with 14 bases between. The V gene's germline CDR1 is SGDLS and CDR2 YYNGEE. There are 17 residues in the CDR3. The CDR3 here is CASSVDPYTGAKNIQYF. DNA for the CDR3: TGTGCCAGCAGCGTAGACCCCTATACCGGGGCCAAAAACATTCAGTACTTC.

V and J are TRBV19 and TRBJ1-1, with D perhaps TRBD1 (5 bases). Per the germline V gene, CDR1 is LNHDA and CDR2 is SQIVND (reference sequence). The germline V and J ends were trimmed by 6 bases and 0 bases, with 8 bases remaining between them. This CDR3 is 13 amino acids long. CDR3 nucleotides: TGTGCCAGTAGGTCAGGGATGAACACTGAAGCTTTCTTT. Amino acid sequence: CASRSGMNTEAFF. The entire variable domain, with the rest obtained from reference TRBV19 and TRBJ1-1, is as follows: DGGITQSPKYLFRKEGQNVTLSCEQNLNHDAMYWYRQDPGQGLRLIYYSQIVNDFQKGDIAEGYSVSREKKESFPLTVTSAQKNPTAFYLCASRSGMNTEAFFGQGTRLTVV.

The rearrangement uses TRBV6-1 and TRBJ2-3; TRBD2 matches at 12 bases. Losses at the gene ends were 2 bases for V and 5 bases for J; bases not matched to a gene: 5. Germline CDR1 MNHNS, CDR2 SASEGT. The CDR3 runs to 16 residues. The CDR3 sequence: CASSELAGGPQDTQYF. DNA of the CDR3: TGTGCCAGCAGTGAACTAGCGGGGGGGCCACAAGATACGCAGTATTTT.

The V and J genes are TRBV27 and TRBJ2-3; possibly TRBD1 for D (5 bases). Trimming took off 7 bases at V and 2 bases at J, with 13 bases between the two ends. Germline V gene lookup returns CDR1 MNHEY and CDR2 SMNVEV (reference sequence). The CDR3 runs 14 residues. CDR3 amino acids: CASTTGQITDTQYF. CDR3 nucleotide sequence: TGTGCCAGCACCACAGGACAAATCACAGATACGCAGTATTTT.

V is TRBV5-1 and J is TRBJ2-1; weak D call: TRBD2 (5 bases). CDR3 length: 15 amino acids. From germline, CDR1 is SGHRS and CDR2 YFSETQ. V was cut by 5 bases and J by 9 bases, with 21 bases left in between. The CDR3 bases are TGCGCCAGCAGGGTTTCCGGGGTCCCCCGAGGTGAGCAGTTCTTC. Translating it yields CASRVSGVPRGEQFF.

A few counts support this clone. The chain combines TRBV6-5 with TRBJ2-3; D is perhaps TRBD2 (6 bases). CDR1 and CDR2 (germline): MNHEY, SVGAGI. CDR3 length: 15 residues. With 4 bases removed from V and 3 bases from J, the gap between germline ends came to 14 bases. This CDR3 reads CASSWGLERTDTQYF. CDR3 nucleotide sequence: TGTGCCAGCAGTTGGGGACTGGAAAGAACAGATACGCAGTATTTT.

This sequence joins TRBV7-2 and TRBJ2-5, with 7 nucleotides matching TRBD2. The CDR3 totals 16 residues. V shed 5 bases and J 7 bases; nucleotides not matched to a gene: 16. Germline V gene data show CDR1 as SGHTA and CDR2 as FQGNSA. This CDR3 is CASSAEATSRSGTQYF. Here the CDR3 DNA reads TGTGCCAGCAGCGCCGAAGCGACTAGCCGGAGCGGGACCCAGTACTTC.

This clone turned up a few times. V usage is TRBV5-1 and J usage is TRBJ1-1; D not certain. The CDR3 sequence is 13 residues long. Germline CDR1 and CDR2: SGHRS and YFSETQ. V dropped 0 bases and J dropped 5 bases, with 8 bases sitting between them. The CDR3 DNA reads TGCGCCAGCAGCTTGGCCTCCGGGACTGAAGCTTTCTTT. It translates to CASSLASGTEAFF.

J is TRBJ2-7 and V is TRBV6-6, with unresolved D. V dropped 7 bases and J dropped 2 bases, with 15 bases sitting between them. Per the germline V gene, CDR1 is MNHNY and CDR2 is SVGAGI (reference sequence). CDR3 length: 14 residues. CDR3 in amino acids: CASTPAGSTYEQYF. Written as DNA, the CDR3 is TGTGCCAGCACTCCGGCAGGCAGTACCTACGAGCAGTACTTC.

J is TRBJ1-1 and V is TRBV25-1; D is ambiguous. This CDR3 comprises 11 residues. Germline CDR1 and CDR2: MGHDK and SYGVNS. V lost 6 bases and J lost 6, with 8 bases in between. The CDR3 sequence: CASRALAEAFF. CDR3 sequence (DNA): TGTGCCAGCAGAGCGTTGGCTGAAGCTTTCTTT.

The J gene is TRBJ2-7, the V gene TRBV7-9, with TRBD2 matching 7 bases. Looked up from germline, CDR1 is SEHNR and CDR2 is FQNEAQ (reference sequence). The CDR3 has 16 amino acids. Losses at the gene ends were 5 bases for V and 2 bases for J; bases not matched to a gene: 12. This CDR3 reads CASSPPWGEGPYEQYF. The CDR3 bases are TGTGCCAGCAGCCCCCCGTGGGGGGAGGGGCCCTACGAGCAGTACTTC.

The chain couples TRBV10-1 to TRBJ1-2, with D maybe TRBD1 (5 bases). Germline V gene lookup returns CDR1 WNHNN and CDR2 SYGVQD (reference sequence). The CDR3 totals 14 residues. Trimming cost V 1 base and J 7 bases, with 13 bases left between them. The CDR3 spells CASSELQKGRGYTF. The DNA for the CDR3 is TGCGCCAGCAGTGAGTTGCAAAAGGGGCGTGGCTACACCTTC.

The rearrangement links TRBV27 to TRBJ1-5; TRBD1 matches at 9 bases. This CDR3 contains 18 residues. The junction had 11 bases not matched to a gene; V was cut back by 5 bases and J by 0 bases. Germline V lookup: CDR1 MNHEY, CDR2 SMNVEV (reference sequence). CDR3 in DNA: TGTGCCAGCAGTGGGCGGGGACAGGGCCCCTTTAGCAATCAGCCCCAGCATTTT. This codes for CASSGRGQGPFSNQPQHF.

This clone has only one observation. The chain uses TRBV5-1 and TRBJ1-1, with 9 bases that match TRBD1. The CDR3 is 14 residues long. CDR1 is SGHRS, CDR2 YFSETQ, per germline. V trimming: 0 bases; J trimming: 3 bases; junction bases outside the gene matches: 0. The CDR3 nucleotides are TGCGCCAGCAGCTTGGGGGACAGGGACACTGAAGCTTTCTTT. Translated: CASSLGDRDTEAFF. Supplemented by reference TRBV5-1 and TRBJ1-1, the full variable domain reads KAGVTQTPRYLIKTRGQQVTLSCSPISGHRSVSWYQQTPGQGLQFLFEYFSETQRNKGNFPGRFSGRQFSNSRSEMNVSTLELGDSALYLCASSLGDRDTEAFFGQGTRLTVV.

The chain joins TRBV6-6 to TRBJ2-3; TRBD1 might be the D (6 bases). V lost 8 bases, J lost 6 bases, and 21 bases lay in between. This CDR3 comprises 15 residues. Germline V gene data show CDR1 as MNHNY and CDR2 as SVGAGI (reference sequence). The CDR3 DNA reads as TGTGCCAGCCCCCCCCCGGGACATACATGGGATACGCAGTATTTT. Protein product: CASPPPGHTWDTQYF.

For the CDR3, the DNA is TGTGCAACACGGACTAGCGGGATTTGGGGGCAGTTCTTC. Its translation: CATRTSGIWGQFF. The rearrangement links TRBV27 to TRBJ2-1; TRBD2 aligns across 12 bases. This CDR3 has 13 amino acids. Germline loops: CDR1 MNHEY, CDR2 SMNVEV (reference sequence).

The gene calls are TRBV28 and TRBJ2-6; a possible D gene is TRBD2 (6 bases). In germline, CDR1 is MDHEN, CDR2 SYDVKM. Deletions cut 1 base from V and 0 bases from J, with 16 bases between. There are 19 residues in the CDR3. The CDR3 nucleotides read TGTGCCAGCAGTTTATCGTTTCCGGGGGTTAGCTCTGGGGCCAACGTCCTGACTTTC. It specifies CASSLSFPGVSSGANVLTF.